The present T cell receptor beta chain was sequenced within a study of blood T cells in healthy people across ages. Study observations and caveats: It was held that diversity estimates obtained from one million T cells represented underestimates.

Germline V CDR1 and CDR2: KGHSH, LQKENI. Trimming cost V 3 bases and J 7 bases; bases outside gene matches: 4. The CDR3 consists of 14 residues. A J-beta primer mix and a sample-barcoded 5' primer were used in a second PCR of roughly 6 to 11 cycles. TCRdb analysed the 5' RACE reads with MiXCR anew, one entry per CDR3 protein. The sample has some 670,000 distinct CDR3 sequences, around 52% seen once. This clonotype turned up a few times. Its antigen is currently unknown. The J gene is TRBJ1-4, the V gene TRBV18; 8 bases line up with TRBD1. The source of this sequence is a woman aged 80 or over in good health. The sequenced sample consisted of blood. The CDR3 is CASSPRDRSEKLFF. DNA for the CDR3: TGTGCCAGCTCACCCCGGGACAGGAGTGAAAAACTGTTTTTT.